The T cell receptor (beta chain) under discussion was sequenced for a study of blood T cell repertoires in COVID-19. Participants came from under 30 US areas, aged about 18 to 89 years. Allocation to cohorts depended on clinical history reported by the participants. CDR1 SEHNR and CDR2 FQNEAQ come from the germline V gene (reference sequence). The CDR3 consists of 13 residues. With 3 bases removed from V and 5 bases from J, the gap between germline ends came to 10 bases. Sequencing was performed with immunoSEQ multiplex PCR; in TCRdb, only in-frame clones are kept and a portion is missing. The profile shows roughly 140,000 clones, around nine tenths of them singletons.

The chain employs TRBV7-9 and TRBJ2-5; TRBD1 might be the D (6 bases). The receptor comes from a woman aged 25-40 years with acute COVID-19. Sample: PBMCs or T cells enriched from blood (not recorded which). CDR3 sequence reads: CASSLNTGETQYF. In nucleotides, the CDR3 is TGTGCCAGCAGCTTGAATACAGGGGAGACCCAGTACTTC.